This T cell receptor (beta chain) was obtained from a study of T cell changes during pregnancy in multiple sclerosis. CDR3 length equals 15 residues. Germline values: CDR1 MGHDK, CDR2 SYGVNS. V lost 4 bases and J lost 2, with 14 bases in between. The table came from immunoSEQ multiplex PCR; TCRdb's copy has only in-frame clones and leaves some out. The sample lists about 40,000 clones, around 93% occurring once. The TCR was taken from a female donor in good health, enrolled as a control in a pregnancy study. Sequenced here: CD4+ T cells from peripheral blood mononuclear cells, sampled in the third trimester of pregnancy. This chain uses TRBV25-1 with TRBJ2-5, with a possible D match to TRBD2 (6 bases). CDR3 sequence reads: CASSASGTRQETQYF. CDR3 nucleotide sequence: TGTGCCAGCAGTGCTTCAGGGACTCGACAAGAGACCCAGTACTTC. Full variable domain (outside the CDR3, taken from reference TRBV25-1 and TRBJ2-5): EADIYQTPRYLVIGTGKKITLECSQTMGHDKMYWYQQDPGMELHLIHYSYGVNSTEKGDLSSESTVSRIRTEHFPLTLESARPSHTSQYLCASSASGTRQETQYFGPGTRLLVL.